A selection of T cell receptor beta chains follows, all from one sample in a study of T cell responses to AZD1222 COVID-19 vaccine. Libraries were prepared by immunoSEQ multiplex PCR; TCRdb keeps only in-frame clonotypes and omits some of them. The data contain some 200,000 clones, about 93% of them singletons. Material: peripheral blood, obtained on day 0 of MenACWY control vaccination. The source is an adult in good health. The CDR3 runs from the conserved cysteine through the conserved F or W. The order of the fields is V gene, D gene, J gene, clone size, CDR3 DNA, CDR3 protein. A D gene is named only where the DNA matches it firmly. Size is omitted from some rows. Given values are once, few, many or a class for expanded clones.

TRBV5-1	-	TRBJ2-1	-	TGCGCCAGCAGCCCGGGGGAGGCTTACAATGAGCAGTTCTTC	CASSPGEAYNEQFF
TRBV28	TRBD1	TRBJ1-1	-	TGTGCCAGCAGTTTAATGGACAGGGGGCCTAACACTGAAGCTTTCTTT	CASSLMDRGPNTEAFF
TRBV19	-	TRBJ1-1	-	TGTGCCAGTAGTATCCAGGGTGCGGTGAACACTGAAGCTTTCTTT	CASSIQGAVNTEAFF
TRBV7-2	-	TRBJ1-1	-	TGTGCCAGCAGGGACGGACAGCTGAACACTGAAGCTTTCTTT	CASRDGQLNTEAFF
TRBV15	-	TRBJ2-5	-	TGTGCCACCAGCAGAGAGGCAGCCCAAGAGATCCAGTACTTC	CATSREAAQEIQYF
TRBV18	-	TRBJ2-3	-	TGTGCCAGCTCACCACCCCAGGGCCCAGATACGCAGTATTTT	CASSPPQGPDTQYF
TRBV13	-	TRBJ1-6	-	TGTGCCAGCAGAGAGGGAGGGTTGAATTCACCCCTCCACTTT	CASREGGLNSPLHF
TRBV5-1	-	TRBJ2-2	-	TGCGCCAGCAGCTTGGAATGGGGTGGGGAGCTGTTTTTT	CASSLEWGGELFF
TRBV6-1	-	TRBJ1-6	-	TGTGCCAGCAGTGAACGGACAGCTAATTCACCCCTCCACTTT	CASSERTANSPLHF
TRBV2	-	TRBJ2-7	-	TGTGCCAGCAGGGACGGCTACGAGCAGTACTTC	CASRDGYEQYF
TRBV5-5	-	TRBJ1-1	-	TGTGCCAGCAGTTCCGACGGAACAATGAACACTGAAGCTTTCTTT	CASSSDGTMNTEAFF
TRBV19	TRBD1	TRBJ1-5	-	TGTGCCAGTAGTTCTAGGACAGGCGGCAATCAGCCCCAGCATTTT	CASSSRTGGNQPQHF
TRBV27	TRBD1	TRBJ2-3	-	TGTGCCAGCAGTCACCGGGACAGGGGGCCCGGAGATACGCAGTATTTT	CASSHRDRGPGDTQYF
TRBV9	TRBD1	TRBJ1-6	few	TGTGCCAGCAGCCTCGGGACAGTTGGCAATTCACCCCTCCACTTT	CASSLGTVGNSPLHF
TRBV30	-	TRBJ1-6	-	TGTGCCTGGGGGGGCGAGTTTAATTCACCCCTCCACTTT	CAWGGEFNSPLHF
TRBV7-8	TRBD2	TRBJ2-5	-	TGTGCCAGCAGCTTGCCTAGCGGGGGTAGAACCCAGTACTTC	CASSLPSGGRTQYF
TRBV20-1	TRBD1	TRBJ1-6	-	TGCAGTGCTAGTTCAACCGGGACAGGGGGGGGATCACCCCTCCACTTT	CSASSTGTGGGSPLHF
TRBV5-1	TRBD1	TRBJ2-3	-	TGCGCCAGCAGCGTGGGACAGGGAAGTATCACAGATACGCAGTATTTT	CASSVGQGSITDTQYF
TRBV30	-	TRBJ1-2	-	TGTGCCTGGAGTGTATGGGGGAACTATGGCTACACCTTC	CAWSVWGNYGYTF
TRBV24-1	-	TRBJ1-2	-	TGTGCCACCAGTGGCCCTCGGCAGGGCTATGGCTACACCTTC	CATSGPRQGYGYTF
TRBV2	-	TRBJ2-7	-	TGTGCCAGCACTCCCGAACGAACCGTCTCCTACGAGCAGTACTTC	CASTPERTVSYEQYF
TRBV5-1	TRBD1	TRBJ1-4	-	TGCGCCAGCAGCAAGGACAGGGTGGCCGACCAGGGTGAAAAACTGTTTTTT	CASSKDRVADQGEKLFF
TRBV2	-	TRBJ2-1	-	TGTGCCAGCAGTGTTGCGGGGGCTAGGGTCGACAATGAGCAGTTCTTC	CASSVAGARVDNEQFF
TRBV6-5	-	TRBJ1-1	-	TGTGCCAGCAGTTACGTCGGGGGAATCAACACTGAAGCTTTCTTT	CASSYVGGINTEAFF
TRBV19	-	TRBJ1-1	-	TGTGCCAGTAGTAGGAGGAACACTGAAGCTTTCTTT	CASSRRNTEAFF
TRBV5-1	-	TRBJ2-1	-	TGCGCCAGCAGCTTGGCCAATCGGGCCTGGGGGAATGAGCAGTTCTTC	CASSLANRAWGNEQFF
TRBV20-1	-	TRBJ1-4	-	TGCAGTGCGGGCTTTAATGAAAAACTGTTTTTT	CSAGFNEKLFF
TRBV6-2/TRBV6-3	-	TRBJ1-2	-	TGTGCCAGCAGTTACCAAACCTCCTATGGCTACACCTTC	CASSYQTSYGYTF
TRBV5-1	TRBD1	TRBJ1-1	-	TGCGCCAGCAGCTCGGGACAGGGCGATGAAGCTTTCTTT	CASSSGQGDEAFF
TRBV4-1	TRBD1	TRBJ1-5	-	TGCGCCAGCAGCCAAGAAGGGCAGGGGGGGAGACCCCAGCATTTT	CASSQEGQGGRPQHF
TRBV30	-	TRBJ1-1	-	TGTGCCTGGAGTCAAGGGGGGTCCCCGAACACTGAAGCTTTCTTT	CAWSQGGSPNTEAFF
TRBV5-6	-	TRBJ1-2	-	TGTGCCAGCAGCTTGGACCCCCGTGGGAGGTCTAACTATGGCTACACCTTC	CASSLDPRGRSNYGYTF
TRBV21-1	-	TRBJ1-5	-	TGTGCCAGCAGCAAAGGTCCTCCGGGACAGGGACATAGCAATCAGCCCCAGCATTTT	CASSKGPPGQGHSNQPQHF
TRBV18	-	TRBJ1-2	-	TGTGCCAGCTCACCCTATGAGGGCGGGTATGGCTACACCTTC	CASSPYEGGYGYTF
TRBV12-3/TRBV12-4	TRBD1	TRBJ1-2	-	TGTGCCAGCAGTACCCTGGACAGGGGAGGCTACACCTTC	CASSTLDRGGYTF
TRBV5-1	-	TRBJ2-7	-	TGCGCCAGCAGCCCCGGGGGACAGACCCCCTACGAGCAGTACTTC	CASSPGGQTPYEQYF
TRBV4-2	-	TRBJ2-1	-	TGTGCCAGCAGCCAGCTATACAATGAGCAGTTCTTC	CASSQLYNEQFF
TRBV11-3	-	TRBJ2-2	-	TGTGCCAGCAGCTTGGGGGCTCGTACCGGGGAGCTGTTTTTT	CASSLGARTGELFF
TRBV6-5	-	TRBJ2-7	-	TGTGCCAGCAGTTTCTCGTTACCCGGGAAATACTACGAGCAGTACTTC	CASSFSLPGKYYEQYF
TRBV5-1	TRBD2	TRBJ2-5	-	TGCGCCAGCAGCCCCGGGTGGACTAGCGGGGCCAGGGGGGAGACCCAGTACTTC	CASSPGWTSGARGETQYF
TRBV2	TRBD1	TRBJ1-6	once	TGTGCCAGCAGGATAGTGGCAGGGGGTGGTGGTTCACCCCTCCACTTT	CASRIVAGGGGSPLHF
TRBV6-5	TRBD1	TRBJ1-2	-	TGTGCCAGCAGTTACTCAGGACAGGGGGCAGGAGGCTACACCTTC	CASSYSGQGAGGYTF
TRBV12-3/TRBV12-4	TRBD1	TRBJ1-1	-	TGTGCCAGCAGTCTCGACAGGGGGCGCCGGGCTTTCTTT	CASSLDRGRRAFF
TRBV6-5	-	TRBJ1-3	-	TGTGCCAGCAGTCAACAGGTGGGAAGCTCCACCATATATTTT	CASSQQVGSSTIYF
TRBV19	-	TRBJ1-2	-	TGTGCCAGTAGTATAGACCGGGGGCTGTATGGCTACACCTTC	CASSIDRGLYGYTF
TRBV30	-	TRBJ1-5	-	TGTGCCTGGAGTCCCCGGGTTAGGGGGAATCAGCCCCAGCATTTT	CAWSPRVRGNQPQHF
TRBV4-2	-	TRBJ1-2	-	TGTGCCAGCAGCCAAGATGGGGGGGTCCAGGGCTACACCTTC	CASSQDGGVQGYTF
TRBV9	TRBD2	TRBJ2-1	-	TGTGCCAGCAGCGTCGGCGGGGGGGCCTACAATGAGCAGTTCTTC	CASSVGGGAYNEQFF
TRBV24-1	-	TRBJ2-2	-	TGTGCCACCCGACGTGGTAGCCCGAACACCGGGGAGCTGTTTTTT	CATRRGSPNTGELFF
TRBV30	-	TRBJ1-1	-	TGTGCCTGGAGTGGACCGAACACTGAAGCTTTCTTT	CAWSGPNTEAFF